This section outlines one T cell receptor beta chain sequence together with its context. Its antigen is currently unknown. Trimming at V came to 2 bases and at J to 1 base, leaving 5 bases not matched to a gene. CDR1 MGHRA and CDR2 YSYEKL come from the germline V gene. The CDR3 runs 16 residues. Time point indicated: blood from clinic visit 5 months post-surgery; TSC patient then seizure free. Surgery cases with the highest brain T cell transcript signatures were chosen for sequencing. Patients received at least one anti-epileptic drug before surgery. The repertoire was sequenced with immunoSEQ multiplex PCR; TCRdb's copy has only in-frame clones and lacks some. In the table there are about 340,000 clones, about 93% of which are singletons. This sample was included in a study of brain T cells in children with intractable seizures. Study results and limitations: HCMV serostatus was not known, and viral specificity came from CDR3 similarity only. Pre- and post-surgery blood differed in depth, so pre-surgery absences may be undersampling.

This material consisted of peripheral blood, taken roughly 5 months after surgery. The V call is TRBV4-1, the J call TRBJ2-7; 10 bases are shared with TRBD2. This clonotype was obtained from a boy in the first two years of life with tuberous sclerosis and intractable seizures. The CDR3 DNA is TGCGCCAGCAGCCAAAAGACTAGCGGGTCTTCCTACGAGCAGTACTTC. It specifies CASSQKTSGSSYEQYF.